The following is a T cell receptor (beta chain) sequence with its context. This sample stems from a study of T cell changes during pregnancy in multiple sclerosis. V trimming: 2 bases; J trimming: 4 bases; junction bases outside the gene matches: 5. CDR1 is MNHEY, CDR2 SMNVEV, per germline (reference sequence). CDR3 length: 15 amino acids. Profiling relied on immunoSEQ multiplex PCR, and the TCRdb table lists in-frame clones only, not all of them. This sample has some 100,000 clones, with 94% found just once. J is TRBJ2-7 and V is TRBV27, with 10 bases matching TRBD2. The sample consisted of peripheral blood, taken before pregnancy. This sequence originates from a female donor with multiple sclerosis, enrolled in a pregnancy study. CDR3 loop: CASSLTSGMAYEQYF. The CDR3 region has the DNA TGTGCCAGCAGTTTAACTAGCGGGATGGCATACGAGCAGTACTTC.